The rows below give T cell receptor beta chains drawn from one sample of a study of shared clonotypes between healthy human individuals. Assay used: immunoSEQ multiplex PCR; TCRdb lists only in-frame clones, some missing. The table lists roughly 2.4 million clones, 90% to 96% of them singletons. The specimen sequenced was naive CD4+ T cells sorted from blood. These receptors originate from a young man in good health. CDR3s leave out the opening cysteine and the closing phenylalanine or tryptophan. Size values are once, few and many counts, or a class for expanded clones, and some rows have none.

CDR3	size	V	J
ASSRGEDGSYEQY	.	TRBV6-5	TRBJ2-7
ASSELRSWTQY	once	TRBV10-2	TRBJ2-5
ASSVAGRNGELF	.	TRBV2	TRBJ2-2
ASSLEKTGELF	.	TRBV5-1	TRBJ2-2
ASSPLRGFFYNEQF	.	TRBV9	TRBJ2-1
SVLGVTEAF	.	TRBV29-1	TRBJ1-1
ASSATENQPQH	.	TRBV6-1	TRBJ1-5
ASSEWSGENAGELF	.	TRBV2	TRBJ2-2
ASRRQTGTEAF	.	TRBV7-2	TRBJ1-1
ASSTLFGELF	once	TRBV19	TRBJ2-2
ASSPLLAGFYEQY	.	TRBV18	TRBJ2-7
ASSRAGGAREKLF	.	TRBV28	TRBJ1-4
ASSLAIFYEQF	.	TRBV11-2	TRBJ2-1
AISEDRDRVSEQY	.	TRBV10-3	TRBJ2-7
ASSLQASEQY	.	TRBV5-1	TRBJ2-7
ASRRPGTTYSNQPQH	.	TRBV27	TRBJ1-5
ASSLARHAAQNEQF	.	TRBV7-9	TRBJ2-1
ASSHVTGTGFHEQY	.	TRBV14	TRBJ2-7
ASSPNQGKTNEKLF	.	TRBV18	TRBJ1-4
ASNKPGTAHYGYT	.	TRBV28	TRBJ1-2
ASRTTGTGELF	.	TRBV9	TRBJ2-2
ASSLTRDLPDTQY	.	TRBV7-2	TRBJ2-3
ASSQGLNTGELF	.	TRBV4-1	TRBJ2-2
ASSLLNEKLF	.	TRBV18	TRBJ1-4
ASSDGNQPQH	.	TRBV2	TRBJ1-5
ASSDRDRPS	.	TRBV28	TRBJ2-7
ASSVYVGGPEGEQF	.	TRBV9	TRBJ2-1
ASSLAGRDSDTQY	.	TRBV11-2	TRBJ2-3
ASSLEHGYT	few	TRBV7-2	TRBJ1-2
ASSGQGMPASGQETQY	.	TRBV9	TRBJ2-5
ASSSQGSPSTDTQY	.	TRBV5-1	TRBJ2-3
ASSLAGSLPLNEQF	.	TRBV7-2	TRBJ2-1
AWRGRAQETQY	.	TRBV30	TRBJ2-5
ASSPGNTNQPQH	.	TRBV18	TRBJ1-5
ASTTAGGDTEAF	.	TRBV7-9	TRBJ1-1
ASSLDGTGGKQY	.	TRBV11-2	TRBJ2-7
ASREGGRENSPLH	.	TRBV2	TRBJ1-6
AISELASTDTQY	.	TRBV10-3	TRBJ2-3
ASSSQGATDTQY	.	TRBV7-2	TRBJ2-3
ASSAWGASYEQY	.	TRBV19	TRBJ2-7
ASSRGAGGYYEQY	once	TRBV6-5	TRBJ2-7
ASRDPEQGNSPLH	.	TRBV7-9	TRBJ1-6
ASSLAGNQPQH	.	TRBV5-1	TRBJ1-5
AWSVTGLGNTIY	.	TRBV30	TRBJ1-3
ASSKSPPAGEGYEQY	.	TRBV21-1	TRBJ2-7
ASSQSTGGQPQH	.	TRBV4-2	TRBJ1-5
ASSLFTSSGGLEQY	.	TRBV7-2	TRBJ2-7